Following are 15 T cell receptor beta chains from one sample sequenced in a study of T cell repertoires in cytomegalovirus infection. TCRdb re-derived calls from the reads in MiXCR, one entry per CDR3 protein. The data show 250,000 or so distinct CDR3 sequences, about 15% seen once. Sequencing used CD8+ T cells from PBMCs. Every receptor here comes from a human donor in good health (CMV status not recorded). Some clones in this sample may be carry-over from other donors' samples.

This clonotype came up many times. The rearrangement uses TRBV19 and TRBJ1-5, with 11 bases aligning to TRBD1. V lost 3 bases, J lost 3 bases, and 10 bases stayed unmatched. The CDR3 is 18 amino acids. Per germline, CDR1 LNHDA and CDR2 SQIVND (reference sequence). CDR3 protein: CASSMRTGGSVYNQPQHF. CDR3 coding DNA: TGTGCCAGTAGTATGCGGACAGGGGGCTCCGTTTACAATCAGCCCCAGCATTTT.

The chain is built from TRBV7-6 and TRBJ2-7; TRBD1 is a possible D gene (6 bases). This CDR3 is built from 14 residues. Germline V gene lookup returns CDR1 SGHVS and CDR2 FNYEAQ. V was trimmed by 5 bases and J by 5 bases, leaving 16 bases between them. Here the CDR3 DNA reads TGTGCCAGCAGCCTTCATCTGGGGGCGAACGAGCAGTACTTC. Translated: CASSLHLGANEQYF.

The sample holds a few counts of this clonotype. The chain employs TRBV29-1 and TRBJ2-1; possibly TRBD2 for D (6 bases). Trimming removed 8 bases from V and 5 bases from J, with 13 bases in between. This CDR3 is 12 amino acids long. The V gene's germline CDR1 is SQVTM and CDR2 ANQGSEA. The CDR3 region is CSLSGGNNEQFF. Written as DNA, the CDR3 is TGCAGCCTATCCGGGGGAAACAATGAGCAGTTCTTC.

This clonotype was detected a few times. This rearrangement joins TRBV6-6 to TRBJ1-5, with D possibly being TRBD1 (6 bases). V lost 6 bases to trimming and J lost 3 bases, with 12 bases between them. This CDR3 is 14 amino acids long. CDR1 is MNHNY, CDR2 SVGAGI, per germline (reference sequence). The CDR3 DNA sequence: TGTGCCAGCAGCAGGCGGACAGACAATCAGCCCCAGCATTTT. Protein sequence: CASSRRTDNQPQHF.

This clonotype occurred many times. The chain carries TRBV12-3 or TRBV12-4 and TRBJ2-4; 12 bases map to TRBD1. The CDR3 covers 18 residues. The trim removed 6 bases at V and 2 bases at J, leaving 11 bases unmatched. The CDR3: CASSPLGTGGATKNIQYF. CDR3 sequence (DNA): TGTGCCAGCAGCCCCCTAGGGACAGGGGGCGCTACCAAAAACATTCAGTACTTC.

This clonotype was detected many times. This chain joins TRBV7-9 and TRBJ1-1; no definite D call. V lost 1 base to trimming and J lost 1 base, with 10 bases between them. Per germline, CDR1 SEHNR and CDR2 FQNEAQ (reference sequence). This CDR3 spans 15 amino acids. The CDR3 coding sequence is TGTGCCAGCAGCTTAGTGTCGGGAAGGAACACTGAAGCTTTCTTT. It specifies CASSLVSGRNTEAFF.

This clonotype was picked up many times. The genes are TRBV7-6 and TRBJ1-2; D is ambiguous. Germline V gene lookup returns CDR1 SGHVS and CDR2 FNYEAQ. The germline V and J ends were trimmed by 1 base and 4 bases, with 16 bases remaining between them. This CDR3 has 16 amino acids. The CDR3 is CASSLGGNIPVYGYTF. DNA of the CDR3: TGTGCCAGCAGCTTAGGCGGCAATATACCGGTCTATGGCTACACCTTC. The complete variable domain, with remaining parts taken from reference TRBV7-6 and TRBJ1-2, reads GAGVSQSPRYKVTKRGQDVALRCDPISGHVSLYWYRQALGQGPEFLTYFNYEAQQDKSGLPNDRFSAERPEGSISTLTIQRTEQRDSAMYRCASSLGGNIPVYGYTFGSGTRLTVV.

A word on this clonotype: A much more abundant neighbour one base away suggests this may be a read error. The rearrangement joins TRBV7-6 to TRBJ2-3; no firm D call. CDR3 size: 15 residues. Germline lookup yields CDR1 SGHVS and CDR2 FNYEAQ. V was pared by 5 bases and J by 2 bases, with 14 bases between. The CDR3 is CASSPVVRVTDTQYF. The DNA of the CDR3 is TGTGCCAGCAGCCCGGTGGTCAGAGTCACAGATACGCAGTATTTT.

This clonotype was detected a few times. The genes are TRBV7-9 and TRBJ2-1; D call uncertain. Between the trimmed V and J ends, which lost 2 bases and 5 bases, there was a span of 16 bases. The germline CDR1 and CDR2 sequences are SEHNR and FQNEAQ (reference sequence). The CDR3 sequence is 16 residues long. The CDR3 nucleotides are TGTGCCAGCAGCTTAAGTCGCTATTTTGACAACAATGAGCAGTTCTTC. It yields the protein CASSLSRYFDNNEQFF.

The table lists this clonotype with a few counts. The J gene is TRBJ1-1, the V gene TRBV6-1; D possibly corresponds to TRBD1 (6 bases). CDR3 length: 15 amino acids. Germline V gene data show CDR1 as MNHNS and CDR2 as SASEGT. V lost 6 bases, J lost 5 bases, and 19 bases lay in between. The CDR3: CASRGGGLEGTEAFF. The CDR3 DNA sequence: TGTGCCAGCAGAGGGGGGGGCCTCGAGGGGACTGAAGCTTTCTTT.

This clonotype was picked up many times. J is TRBJ1-4 and V is TRBV6-5, with D possibly matching TRBD1 (5 bases). The germline CDR1 and CDR2 sequences are MNHEY and SVGAGI. V shed 5 bases and J shed 0 bases, with 13 bases lying between them. There are 16 residues in the CDR3. CDR3 in amino acids: CASSTIEQATNEKLFF. DNA for the CDR3: TGTGCCAGCAGTACGATAGAACAGGCAACTAATGAAAAACTGTTTTTT.

In this sample, this clonotype turned up many times. The chain joins TRBV6-2 or TRBV6-3 to TRBJ1-1; no clear D gene. The CDR3 is 13 residues long. CDR1 is MNHEY and CDR2 is SVGEGT in the germline V gene. Trimming shortened V by 2 bases and J by 1 base, and 5 bases separated the two germline ends. The CDR3 nucleotides are TGTGCCAGCAGTTACGACGGGAACACTGAAGCTTTCTTT. Translated, it gives CASSYDGNTEAFF.

This clonotype was seen only a few times. The chain links TRBV10-2 to TRBJ2-5, with 11 bases lining up with TRBD2. The junction had 3 bases not matched to a gene; V was cut back by 8 bases and J by 1 base. Germline V gene lookup returns CDR1 WSHSY and CDR2 SAAADI. CDR3 length: 14 amino acids. This chain's CDR3 is CASDLAGGQETQYF. The CDR3 coding sequence is TGCGCCAGCGACCTAGCGGGGGGCCAAGAGACCCAGTACTTC.

This clonotype was found a few times. The J gene is TRBJ2-3, the V gene TRBV10-3; no clear D. The germline V gene has CDR1 ENHRY and CDR2 SYGVKD. Trimming pared 0 bases from V and 0 bases from J, leaving 7 bases between. The CDR3 runs to 15 residues. The CDR3 region has the DNA TGTGCCATCAGTGAGTCGCCAGGAAGCACAGATACGCAGTATTTT. Amino acids: CAISESPGSTDTQYF.

The V and J genes are TRBV29-1 and TRBJ2-3; 10 bases are shared with TRBD2. The CDR3 extends over 17 amino acids. The germline V gene encodes CDR1 SQVTM and CDR2 ANQGSEA. The V segment lost 2 bases and the J segment 3 bases; nucleotides outside the gene matches: 11. Here the CDR3 reads CSVEKIRAGGRTDTQYF. The CDR3 nucleotides read TGCAGCGTTGAAAAGATACGAGCGGGGGGGCGTACAGATACGCAGTATTTT.